This T cell receptor (beta chain) was obtained from a study of metastatic and nonmetastatic thyroid tumors. Study-wide context: It was across blood and tumor or nodule tissue from malignant and benign thyroid patients that repertoires were compared.

Through MiXCR, TCRdb re-clonotyped the PCR reads. The sample carries around 21,000 clones, about 17% recorded once. V was pared by 3 bases and J by 0 bases, with 9 bases between. The CDR3 has 14 amino acids. The germline V gene has CDR1 MNHEY and CDR2 SVGAGI. Each patient went into thyroid surgery without having received any treatment. This clone is medium-sized within its sample. The clonotype originates from a male donor with papillary thyroid cancer or a benign thyroid nodule (not recorded which). Some clones in this sample may be carry-over from other donors' samples. Sequencing was done on a sample of blood. This sequence joins TRBV6-5 and TRBJ2-7; perhaps TRBD1 as D (6 bases). The CDR3 loop is CASSYRGHSYEQYF. In nucleotides, the CDR3 is TGTGCCAGCAGTTATCGGGGACACTCCTACGAGCAGTACTTC.